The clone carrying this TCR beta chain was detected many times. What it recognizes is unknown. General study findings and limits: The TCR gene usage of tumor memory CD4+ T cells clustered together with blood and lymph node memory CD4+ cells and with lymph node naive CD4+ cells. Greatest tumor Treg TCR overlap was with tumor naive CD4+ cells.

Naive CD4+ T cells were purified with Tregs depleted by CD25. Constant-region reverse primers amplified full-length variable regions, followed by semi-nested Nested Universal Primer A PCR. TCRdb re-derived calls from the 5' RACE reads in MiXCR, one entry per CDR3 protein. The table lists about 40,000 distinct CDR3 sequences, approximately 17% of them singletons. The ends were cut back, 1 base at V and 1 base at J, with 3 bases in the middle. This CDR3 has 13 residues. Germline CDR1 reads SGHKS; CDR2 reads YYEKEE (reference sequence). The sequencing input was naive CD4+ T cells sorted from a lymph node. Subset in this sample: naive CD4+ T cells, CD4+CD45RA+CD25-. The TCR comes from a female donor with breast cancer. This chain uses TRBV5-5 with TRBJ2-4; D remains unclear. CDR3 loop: CASSLPAKNIQYF. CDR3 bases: TGTGCCAGCAGCTTGCCGGCCAAAAACATTCAGTACTTC.